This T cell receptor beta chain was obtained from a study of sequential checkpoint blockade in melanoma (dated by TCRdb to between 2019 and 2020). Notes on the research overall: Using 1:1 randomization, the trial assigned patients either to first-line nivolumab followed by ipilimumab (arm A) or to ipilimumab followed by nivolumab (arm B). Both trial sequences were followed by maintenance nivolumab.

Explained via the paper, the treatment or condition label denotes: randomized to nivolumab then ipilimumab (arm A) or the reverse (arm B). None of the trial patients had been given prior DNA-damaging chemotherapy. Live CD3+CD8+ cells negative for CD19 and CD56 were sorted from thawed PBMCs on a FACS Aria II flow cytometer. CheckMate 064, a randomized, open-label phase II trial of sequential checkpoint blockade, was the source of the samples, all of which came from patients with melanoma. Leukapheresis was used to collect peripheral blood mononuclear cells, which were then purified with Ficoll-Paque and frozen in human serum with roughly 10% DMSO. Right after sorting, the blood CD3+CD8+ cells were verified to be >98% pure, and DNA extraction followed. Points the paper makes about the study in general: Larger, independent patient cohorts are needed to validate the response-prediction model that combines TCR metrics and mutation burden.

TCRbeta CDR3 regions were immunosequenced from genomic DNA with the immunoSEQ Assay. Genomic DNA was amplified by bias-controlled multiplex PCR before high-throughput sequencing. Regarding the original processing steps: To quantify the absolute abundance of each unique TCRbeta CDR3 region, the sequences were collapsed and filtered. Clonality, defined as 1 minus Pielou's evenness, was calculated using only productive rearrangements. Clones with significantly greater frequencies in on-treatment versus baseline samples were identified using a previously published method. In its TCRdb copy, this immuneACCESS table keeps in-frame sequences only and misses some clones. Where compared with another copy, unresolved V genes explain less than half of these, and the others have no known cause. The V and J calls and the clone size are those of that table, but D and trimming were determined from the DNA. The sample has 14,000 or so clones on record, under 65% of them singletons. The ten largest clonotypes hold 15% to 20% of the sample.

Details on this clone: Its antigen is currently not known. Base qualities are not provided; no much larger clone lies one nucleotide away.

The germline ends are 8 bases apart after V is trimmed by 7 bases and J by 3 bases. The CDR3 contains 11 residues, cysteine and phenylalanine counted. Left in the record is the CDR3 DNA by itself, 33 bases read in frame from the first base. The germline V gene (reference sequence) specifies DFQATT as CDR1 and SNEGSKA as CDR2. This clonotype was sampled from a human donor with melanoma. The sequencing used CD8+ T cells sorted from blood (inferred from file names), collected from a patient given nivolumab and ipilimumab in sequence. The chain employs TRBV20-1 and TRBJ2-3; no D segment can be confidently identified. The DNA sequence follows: TGCAGTGGGCGGAAAACAGATACGCAGTATTTT. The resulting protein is CSGRKTDTQYF.